These 10 T cell receptor beta chains were all obtained from the same sample, sequenced in a study of control samples from healthy donors and cancer patients. TCRdb keeps only in-frame clones here, not all; method: immunoSEQ multiplex PCR. This sample has around 130,000 clones, with about 87% found just once. The source material was blood. The receptors originated from a man aged 25-40 years in good health.

This chain uses TRBV6-1 with TRBJ2-3, with D possibly being TRBD1 (6 bases). V dropped 3 bases and J dropped 3 bases, with 10 bases sitting between them. There are 14 residues in the CDR3. The germline gives CDR1 MNHNS, CDR2 SASEGT. CDR3 amino acids: CASSDQGITDTQYF. CDR3 bases: TGTGCCAGCAGTGATCAGGGGATAACAGATACGCAGTATTTT.

This rearrangement joins TRBV10-2 to TRBJ1-1; TRBD1 matches 7 bases. Germline values: CDR1 WSHSY, CDR2 SAAADI. The trim removed 2 bases at V and 4 bases at J, leaving 10 bases unmatched. This CDR3 spans 16 amino acids. CDR3 amino acids: CASSEAEGAVATEAFF. CDR3 bases: TGCGCCAGCAGTGAGGCGGAGGGGGCGGTCGCCACTGAAGCTTTCTTT.

This clone was counted ten times or more. V gene TRBV11-3 combines with J gene TRBJ1-3; D not resolved. In germline, CDR1 is SGHNT, CDR2 YENEEA. The CDR3 runs to 15 residues. V was shortened by 3 bases and J by 3 bases, with 12 bases between the two germline ends. The CDR3 reads CASSFPIGFGNTIYF. In DNA, the CDR3 is TGTGCCAGCAGCTTTCCCATAGGGTTTGGAAACACCATATATTTT.

The chain has TRBV18 and TRBJ1-1; possible D gene TRBD1, 5 bases. Germline CDR1 and CDR2: KGHSH and LQKENI. The length of the CDR3 is 14 residues. Trimming pared 5 bases from V and 6 bases from J, leaving 16 bases between. CDR3 residues: CASSSYATGPEAFF. In DNA, the CDR3 is TGTGCCAGCTCATCCTATGCCACAGGCCCTGAAGCTTTCTTT.

This clone was found a few times. The V and J genes are TRBV9 and TRBJ2-1, with a tentative D call TRBD2 (5 bases). The CDR3 sequence is 14 residues long. The V and J ends lost 4 bases and 4 bases respectively, with 12 bases between them. Germline-derived CDR1 and CDR2 are SGDLS and YYNGEE. The CDR3 region has the DNA TGTGCCAGCAGCCCCGGAGGCCAGTACAATGAGCAGTTCTTC. Translation: CASSPGGQYNEQFF.

The chain is built from TRBV4-1 and TRBJ1-4; D is perhaps TRBD1 (5 bases). This CDR3 is 17 amino acids long. Germline V gene lookup returns CDR1 MGHRA and CDR2 YSYEKL. Trimming took off 1 base at V and 3 bases at J, with 15 bases between the two ends. The CDR3 sequence is CASSQGGGRRANEKLFF. As DNA, the CDR3 is TGCGCCAGCAGCCAAGGGGGGGGTAGGAGAGCTAATGAAAAACTGTTTTTT.

The chain couples TRBV27 to TRBJ2-7, with 10 positions matching TRBD1. The CDR3 is 16 residues long. V shed 2 bases, J shed 0 bases, and the junction held 4 bases outside the gene matches. Germline CDR1 and CDR2: MNHEY and SMNVEV (reference sequence). For the CDR3, the DNA is TGTGCCAGCAGTTTAGGGGGACAGGGGAGCTCCTACGAGCAGTACTTC. This sequence encodes CASSLGGQGSSYEQYF.

The chain carries TRBV28 and TRBJ1-2, with D possibly matching TRBD1 (5 bases). Trimming took 5 bases from V and 2 from J, leaving 15 bases between them. This CDR3 is 15 amino acids long. CDR1 is MDHEN, CDR2 SYDVKM, per germline. This CDR3 is CASSAPGGANYGYTF. The DNA for the CDR3 is TGTGCCAGCAGTGCCCCTGGCGGGGCGAACTATGGCTACACCTTC.

The chain combines TRBV6-5 with TRBJ2-2; 10 positions match TRBD2. The germline CDR1 and CDR2 sequences are MNHEY and SVGAGI. J was trimmed by 6 bases and V by 0 bases; bases with no gene match: 4. The length of the CDR3 is 16 residues. CDR3 coding DNA: TGTGCCAGCAGTTACTCCGGAACTAGCGGGGCCGGGGAGCTGTTTTTT. This codes for CASSYSGTSGAGELFF.

J is TRBJ1-3 and V is TRBV6-1; D is unresolved. This CDR3 comprises 15 residues. Trimming took off 3 bases at V and 2 bases at J, with 11 bases between the two ends. CDR1 MNHNS and CDR2 SASEGT come from the germline V gene. The chain's CDR3 is CASSDFSRTGNTIYF. In DNA, the CDR3 is TGTGCCAGCAGTGATTTTTCAAGAACTGGAAACACCATATATTTT.